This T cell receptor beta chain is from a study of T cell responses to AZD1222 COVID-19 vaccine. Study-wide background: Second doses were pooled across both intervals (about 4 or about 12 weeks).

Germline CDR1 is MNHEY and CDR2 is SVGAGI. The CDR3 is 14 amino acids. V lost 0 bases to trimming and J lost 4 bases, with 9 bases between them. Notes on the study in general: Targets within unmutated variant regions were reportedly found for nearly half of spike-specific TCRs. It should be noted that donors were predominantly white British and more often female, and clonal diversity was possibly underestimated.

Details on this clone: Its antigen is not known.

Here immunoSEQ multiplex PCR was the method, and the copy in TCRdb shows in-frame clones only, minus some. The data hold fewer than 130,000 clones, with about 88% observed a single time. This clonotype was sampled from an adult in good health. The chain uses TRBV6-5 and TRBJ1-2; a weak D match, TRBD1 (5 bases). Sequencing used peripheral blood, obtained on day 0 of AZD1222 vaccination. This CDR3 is CASSYSGQTYGYTF. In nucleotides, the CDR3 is TGTGCCAGCAGTTACTCGGGGCAGACCTATGGCTACACCTTC.